This T cell receptor beta chain was recorded in a study of cytomegalovirus exposure and HLA in healthy donors. General study results and limits: Several top significant clusters appeared, in a later analysis, to be linked to common viral pathogens. A previous analysis found most TCR beta V segments productive roughly 87% or roughly 30% of the time. A link between a missense DCLRE1C variant and TCR beta V- and J-gene trimming emerged from a later analysis. Rare TCR sequences predominated, though certain public TCRs were found in many donors.

The primer mix had 60 Vbeta and 13 Jbeta primers. The assay was immunoSEQ multiplex PCR, and TCRdb's table has in-frame clones only and misses some. Among more than 150,000 clones, more than 75% were seen once, and the ten largest hold roughly 2.5%. Germline V gene data show CDR1 as SGDLS and CDR2 as YYNGEE. This CDR3 region has 13 residues. V gave up 3 bases and J gave up 10 bases, with 11 bases separating them. For this clone: Its antigen is not identified.

The source of this sequence is a woman in her twenties or thirties in good health and CMV-seropositive. The genes are TRBV9 and TRBJ1-6, with a possible D match to TRBD1 (6 bases). The sample comprised PBMCs. This chain's CDR3 is CASSGQVESPLHF. In DNA form, the CDR3 reads TGTGCCAGCAGCGGACAGGTCGAGTCACCCCTCCACTTT.